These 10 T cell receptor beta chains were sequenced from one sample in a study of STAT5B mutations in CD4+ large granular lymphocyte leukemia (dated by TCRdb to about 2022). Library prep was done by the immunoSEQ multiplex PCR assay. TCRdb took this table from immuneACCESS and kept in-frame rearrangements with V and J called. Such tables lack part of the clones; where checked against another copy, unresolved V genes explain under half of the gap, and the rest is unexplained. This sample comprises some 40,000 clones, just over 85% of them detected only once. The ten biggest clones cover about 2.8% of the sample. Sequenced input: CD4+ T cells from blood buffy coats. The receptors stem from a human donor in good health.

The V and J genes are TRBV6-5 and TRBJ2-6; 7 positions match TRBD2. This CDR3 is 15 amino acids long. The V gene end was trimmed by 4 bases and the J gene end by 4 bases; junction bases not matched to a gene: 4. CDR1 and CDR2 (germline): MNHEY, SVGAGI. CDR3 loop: CASSSSRGGANVLTF. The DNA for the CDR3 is TGTGCCAGCAGTTCCTCGCGGGGGGGGGCCAACGTCCTGACTTTC.

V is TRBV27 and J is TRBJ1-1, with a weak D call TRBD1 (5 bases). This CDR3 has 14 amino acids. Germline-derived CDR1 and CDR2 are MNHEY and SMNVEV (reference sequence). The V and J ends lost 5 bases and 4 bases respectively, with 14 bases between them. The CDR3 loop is CASSGRVPTTEAFF. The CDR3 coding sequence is TGTGCCAGCAGTGGCAGGGTGCCGACCACTGAAGCTTTCTTT.

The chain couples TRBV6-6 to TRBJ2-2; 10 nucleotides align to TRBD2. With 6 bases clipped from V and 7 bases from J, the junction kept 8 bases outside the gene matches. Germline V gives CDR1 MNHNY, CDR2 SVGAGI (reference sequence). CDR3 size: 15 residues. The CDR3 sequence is CASRYLAGEGGELFF. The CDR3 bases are TGTGCCAGCAGATATCTAGCGGGGGAGGGCGGGGAGCTGTTTTTT.

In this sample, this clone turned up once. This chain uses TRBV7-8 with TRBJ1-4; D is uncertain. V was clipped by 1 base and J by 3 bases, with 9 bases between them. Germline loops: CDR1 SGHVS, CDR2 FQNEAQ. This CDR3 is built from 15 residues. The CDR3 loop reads CASSLEGTANEKLFF. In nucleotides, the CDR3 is TGTGCCAGCAGCTTAGAGGGCACGGCTAATGAAAAACTGTTTTTT.

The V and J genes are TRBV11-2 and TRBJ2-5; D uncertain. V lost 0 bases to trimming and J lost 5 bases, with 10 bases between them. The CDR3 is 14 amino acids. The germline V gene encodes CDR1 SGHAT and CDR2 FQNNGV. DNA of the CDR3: TGTGCCAGCAGCTTAGATCTTTCTTCGGAGACCCAGTACTTC. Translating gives CASSLDLSSETQYF.

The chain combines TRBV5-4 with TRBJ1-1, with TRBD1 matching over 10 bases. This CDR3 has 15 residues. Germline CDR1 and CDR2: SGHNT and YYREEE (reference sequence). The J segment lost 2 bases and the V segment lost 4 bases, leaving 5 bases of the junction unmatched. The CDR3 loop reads CASSHGQGENTEAFF. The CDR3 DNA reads TGTGCCAGCAGCCACGGACAGGGGGAAAACACTGAAGCTTTCTTT.

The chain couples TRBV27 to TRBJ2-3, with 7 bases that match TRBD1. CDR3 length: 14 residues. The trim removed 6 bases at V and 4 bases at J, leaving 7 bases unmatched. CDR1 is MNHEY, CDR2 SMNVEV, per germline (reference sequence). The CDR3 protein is CASRPNTGADTQYF. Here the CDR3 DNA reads TGTGCCAGCAGACCTAACACAGGGGCAGATACGCAGTATTTT.

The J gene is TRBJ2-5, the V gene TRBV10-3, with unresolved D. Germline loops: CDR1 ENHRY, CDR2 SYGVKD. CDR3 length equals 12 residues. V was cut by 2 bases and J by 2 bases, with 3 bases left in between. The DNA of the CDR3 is TGTGCCATCAGTGAGAGACAAGAGACCCAGTACTTC. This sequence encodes CAISERQETQYF.

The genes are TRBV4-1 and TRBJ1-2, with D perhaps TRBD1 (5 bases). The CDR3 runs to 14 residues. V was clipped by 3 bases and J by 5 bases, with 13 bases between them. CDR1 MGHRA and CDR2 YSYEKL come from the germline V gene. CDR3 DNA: TGCGCCAGCAGCCAGGGGGGGGAGCTTTATGGCTACACCTTC. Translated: CASSQGGELYGYTF.

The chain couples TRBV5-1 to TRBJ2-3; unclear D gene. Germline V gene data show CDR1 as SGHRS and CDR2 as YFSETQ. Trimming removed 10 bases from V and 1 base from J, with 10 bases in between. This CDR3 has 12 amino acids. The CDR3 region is CASRSGTDTQYF. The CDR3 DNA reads TGCGCCTCGAGGAGCGGCACAGATACGCAGTATTTT.